What follows is one T cell receptor (beta chain) and its context. This entry comes from a study of T-cell memory formation after mild COVID-19. Germline-derived CDR1 and CDR2 are SGHVS and FNYEAQ. The ends were cut back, 4 bases at V and 2 bases at J, with 10 bases in the middle. The CDR3 length is 14 residues. TCRdb reanalysed the 5' RACE reads using MiXCR and keeps one entry per CDR3 protein. Found here are approximately 260,000 distinct CDR3 sequences, 16% of them singletons; the top ten hold roughly a fifth. Sequenced input: PBMCs or a T cell subset sorted from them (not recorded which). This clonotype originated in a man between 18 and 35 years old who had mild COVID-19 (a few samples of this study predate the infection). Cell type and time point are not known. The chain is built from TRBV7-6 and TRBJ2-3; D is perhaps TRBD1 or TRBD2 (5 bases each). The CDR3 DNA follows: TGTGCCAGCAGCTATGTCGGGGCCACAGATACGCAGTATTTT. Protein product: CASSYVGATDTQYF.